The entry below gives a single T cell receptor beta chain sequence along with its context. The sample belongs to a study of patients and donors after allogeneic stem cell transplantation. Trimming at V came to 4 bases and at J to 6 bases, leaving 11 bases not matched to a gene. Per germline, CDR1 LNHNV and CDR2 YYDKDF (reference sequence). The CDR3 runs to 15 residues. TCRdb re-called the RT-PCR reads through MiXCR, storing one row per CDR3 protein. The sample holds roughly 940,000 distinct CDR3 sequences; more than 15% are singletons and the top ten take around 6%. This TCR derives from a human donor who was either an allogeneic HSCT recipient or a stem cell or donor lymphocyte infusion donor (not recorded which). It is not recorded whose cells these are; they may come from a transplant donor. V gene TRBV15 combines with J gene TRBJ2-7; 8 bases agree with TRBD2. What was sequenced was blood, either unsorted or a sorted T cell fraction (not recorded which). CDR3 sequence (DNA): TGTGCCACCAGCACCGGGGTAGCGGGGCCCCTCGAGCAGTACTTC. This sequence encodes CATSTGVAGPLEQYF.